Given below is one T cell receptor (beta chain) in context. Its target is not known. The length of the CDR3 is 14 residues. Germline loops: CDR1 MNHEY, CDR2 SMNVEV (reference sequence). V shed 2 bases and J shed 6 bases, with 13 bases lying between them. The time point: week 35, safety follow-up. With topical imiquimod, each dose of the vaccine consisted of 300 ug of mutant IDH1 20-mer peptide. This record belongs to a study of a mutant IDH1 vaccine in newly diagnosed glioma. Whole-study context: Earlier therapy was either radiotherapy, temozolomide, or both, and most got both.

Using immunoSEQ multiplex PCR, the repertoire was profiled, and TCRdb retains in-frame clones only, with some absent. Altogether just under 70,000 clones are present, about four fifths being singletons, with the ten largest covering about 12%. Study-wide results and caveats: Pseudoprogression seemingly bore no relation to changes in top peripheral T cell clonotypes. Most patients, about 93%, showed vaccine-induced immune responses.

The specimen was PBMCs, collected from a glioma patient whose treatment included an IDH1 peptide vaccine. This sequence was found in a man younger than 30 with glioma. The chain links TRBV27 to TRBJ1-2; a weak D match, TRBD1 (5 bases). CDR3 sequence (DNA): TGTGCCAGCAGTTTAAGGAGGGGAGCGGATGGCTACACCTTC. Residues: CASSLRRGADGYTF.